These 27 T cell receptor beta chains were sequenced from one sample in a study of shared clonotypes between healthy human individuals. Selected positively for CCR7 and CD45RO-negative, naive CD8 cells excluded terminally differentiated effector memory CD45RA+ cells. The assay was immunoSEQ multiplex PCR, and TCRdb's table has in-frame clones only and misses some. The repertoire holds about 2 million clones, with 85% to 95% as singletons. Sequenced input: naive CD8+ T cells sorted from blood. Source of these receptors: a man aged 18 to 29 in good health.

The chain has TRBV6-5 and TRBJ2-3; the D gene is possibly TRBD2 (5 bases). Trimming took off 3 bases at V and 2 bases at J, with 12 bases between the two ends. Germline V lookup: CDR1 MNHEY, CDR2 SVGAGI. The CDR3 is 15 amino acids. In nucleotides, the CDR3 is TGTGCCAGCAGTTATGGGGAGCGACCCACAGATACGCAGTATTTT. Translating it yields CASSYGERPTDTQYF.

The CDR3 reads CASSYSSGTRHYEQYF. For the CDR3, the DNA is TGTGCCAGCAGTTACTCATCCGGGACAAGACACTACGAGCAGTACTTC. The rearrangement links TRBV6-5 to TRBJ2-7; possibly TRBD1 for D (6 bases). The CDR3 is made up of 16 amino acids. V lost 0 bases, J lost 3 bases, and 15 bases lay in between. In germline, CDR1 is MNHEY, CDR2 SVGAGI.

This chain connects TRBV4-3 to TRBJ2-5; 8 bases match TRBD2. V lost 2 bases, J lost 1 base, and 3 bases stayed unmatched. CDR3 size: 15 residues. The germline CDR1 and CDR2 sequences are LGHNA and YSLEER. CDR3 bases: TGCGCCAGCAGCCAACTCACTAGCGGCCAAGAGACCCAGTACTTC. Translating gives CASSQLTSGQETQYF.

About this clone: Other DNA sequences in this sample translate to the same CDR3. CDR3 residues: CASSQVGGTEAFF. The CDR3 DNA sequence: TGTGCCAGCAGCCAAGTGGGGGGCACTGAAGCTTTCTTT. The rearrangement uses TRBV4-2 and TRBJ1-1; weak D call: TRBD1 (5 bases). Germline CDR1 and CDR2: LGHNA and YNFKEQ. The CDR3 loop spans 13 amino acids. The V gene lost 1 base and the J gene lost 4 bases, with 7 bases spanning the gap.

This clone was recorded once. This rearrangement joins TRBV6-6 to TRBJ2-7; TRBD2 matches 10 bases. In germline, CDR1 is MNHNY, CDR2 SVGAGI (reference sequence). This CDR3 comprises 16 residues. V lost 3 bases to trimming and J lost 3 bases; unmatched junction nucleotides: 8. CDR3 sequence reads: CASSYGEREGYYEQYF. For the CDR3, the DNA is TGTGCCAGCAGTTATGGCGAGCGGGAGGGATACTACGAGCAGTACTTC.

Details on this clone: Other nucleotide sequences in the sample specify the same CDR3. The chain joins TRBV28 to TRBJ1-6; 7 bases align to TRBD1. The J segment lost 8 bases and the V segment lost 5 bases, leaving 3 bases of the junction unmatched. The germline CDR1 and CDR2 sequences are MDHEN and SYDVKM. CDR3 length: 13 amino acids. The chain's CDR3 is CASSLQGDSPLHF. DNA of the CDR3: TGTGCCAGCAGTCTCCAGGGGGATTCACCCCTCCACTTT.

The rearrangement links TRBV13 to TRBJ2-2; possibly TRBD1 or TRBD2 for D (5 bases each). The CDR3 runs 16 residues. V gave up 5 bases and J gave up 2 bases, with 15 bases separating them. Germline V CDR1 and CDR2: PRHDT, FYEKMQ (reference sequence). The CDR3 region is CASSPQMGENTGELFF. The CDR3 DNA sequence: TGTGCCAGCAGCCCTCAGATGGGGGAAAACACCGGGGAGCTGTTTTTT.

The chain uses TRBV10-2 and TRBJ2-7; D may be TRBD2 (6 bases). The CDR3 totals 14 residues. The germline gives CDR1 WSHSY, CDR2 SAAADI. Deletions cut 5 bases from V and 5 bases from J, with 16 bases between. CDR3 protein: CASSRRESPHEQYF. The CDR3 bases are TGCGCCAGCAGTAGGAGGGAGAGTCCCCACGAGCAGTACTTC.

This chain joins TRBV18 and TRBJ1-2, with 9 bases lining up with TRBD1. Germline V gene sequence: CDR1 KGHSH, CDR2 LQKENI. V gave up 3 bases and J gave up 6 bases; unmatched junction bases: 5. The CDR3 extends over 14 amino acids. The CDR3 here is CASSPPGTGNGYTF. CDR3 DNA: TGTGCCAGCTCACCTCCCGGGACAGGGAATGGCTACACCTTC.

The chain recombines TRBV7-9 with TRBJ2-1, with D tentatively TRBD1 (6 bases). The germline gives CDR1 SEHNR, CDR2 FQNEAQ (reference sequence). V shed 6 bases and J shed 3 bases, with 15 bases lying between them. The CDR3 extends over 15 amino acids. CDR3 sequence: CASSPGQGIYNEQFF. The CDR3 bases are TGTGCCAGCAGTCCCGGCCAGGGGATCTACAATGAGCAGTTCTTC.

The chain recombines TRBV9 with TRBJ2-1, with 8 bases matching TRBD2. Germline V gives CDR1 SGDLS, CDR2 YYNGEE. Trimming removed 2 bases from V and 5 bases from J; junction bases left unmatched: 9. The CDR3 length is 16 residues. As DNA, the CDR3 is TGTGCCAGCAGCGTCCCCGAGGCGACTAGCGACAATGAGCAGTTCTTC. It codes for CASSVPEATSDNEQFF. Using reference TRBV9 and TRBJ2-1 for the parts outside the CDR3, the full variable domain is DSGVTQTPKHLITATGQRVTLRCSPRSGDLSVYWYQQSLDQGLQFLIQYYNGEERAKGNILERFSAQQFPDLHSELNLSSLELGDSALYFCASSVPEATSDNEQFFGPGTRLTVL.

To note about this clone: The same CDR3 can be traced to other DNA sequences in this sample. V and J are TRBV5-4 and TRBJ2-1, with 9 bases matching TRBD1. This CDR3 has 13 amino acids. Germline CDR1 is SGHNT and CDR2 is YYREEE (reference sequence). The V segment lost 4 bases and the J segment 9 bases; nucleotides outside the gene matches: 5. CDR3 DNA: TGTGCCAGCAGCCTACAGGGGGCGCTTGAGCAGTTCTTC. As protein: CASSLQGALEQFF.

The chain couples TRBV14 to TRBJ1-1; the D is unclear. Germline V lookup: CDR1 SGHDN, CDR2 FVKESK. There are 15 residues in the CDR3. V dropped 8 bases and J dropped 3 bases, with 19 bases sitting between them. The CDR3 DNA follows: TGTGCCAGCTTCCCCTGGGGAGCAGGAGACACTGAAGCTTTCTTT. Its translation is CASFPWGAGDTEAFF.

This clone was observed a single time. The V gene is TRBV28, the J gene TRBJ2-7; the D gene is possibly TRBD1 (7 bases). Germline V gene lookup returns CDR1 MDHEN and CDR2 SYDVKM. V dropped 4 bases and J dropped 2 bases, with 12 bases sitting between them. CDR3 length: 14 residues. In DNA form, the CDR3 reads TGTGCCAGCAGTTGGGGGGACAGTCCCTACGAGCAGTACTTC. Translating it yields CASSWGDSPYEQYF. The full variable domain, rest sourced from reference TRBV28 and TRBJ2-7, is DVKVTQSSRYLVKRTGEKVFLECVQDMDHENMFWYRQDPGLGLRLIYFSYDVKMKEKGDIPEGYSVSREKKERFSLILESASTNQTSMYLCASSWGDSPYEQYFGPGTRLTVT.

The CDR3 is CASCRGAGRAKNIQYF. CDR3 DNA sequence: TGTGCCAGCTGTAGGGGGGCGGGACGAGCCAAAAACATTCAGTACTTC. This chain connects TRBV5-7 to TRBJ2-4; either TRBD1 or TRBD2 may fit D (6 bases each). TRBV5-7 is an ORF, with its function uncertain. Trimming took off 7 bases at V and 0 bases at J, with 17 bases between the two ends. The CDR3 contains 16 residues.

This chain connects TRBV7-2 to TRBJ2-7; D is ambiguous. The CDR3 has 14 residues. V was pared by 5 bases and J by 5 bases, with 16 bases between. The germline gives CDR1 SGHTA, CDR2 FQGNSA. CDR3 DNA: TGTGCCAGCAGCCACTTACACGGGCCGGACGAGCAGTACTTC. Its protein is CASSHLHGPDEQYF.

Only one count was recorded for this clone. The V call is TRBV14, the J call TRBJ2-3; TRBD2 aligns across 9 bases. The CDR3 contains 15 residues. Per the germline V gene, CDR1 is SGHDN and CDR2 is FVKESK. The J segment lost 6 bases and the V segment lost 3 bases, leaving 7 bases of the junction unmatched. The chain's CDR3 is CASSHMTSGWDTQYF. DNA for the CDR3: TGTGCCAGCAGCCATATGACTAGCGGTTGGGATACGCAGTATTTT.

The genes are TRBV4-3 and TRBJ2-1, with 9 bases aligning to TRBD1. There are 18 residues in the CDR3. Germline-derived CDR1 and CDR2 are LGHNA and YSLEER. The V gene end was trimmed by 0 bases and the J gene end by 5 bases; junction bases not matched to a gene: 11. CDR3 protein: CASSQDSFTGGEDNEQFF. DNA of the CDR3: TGCGCCAGCAGCCAAGACTCCTTTACAGGGGGCGAAGACAATGAGCAGTTCTTC.

J is TRBJ1-2 and V is TRBV4-1, with D perhaps TRBD1 (6 bases). The V end was cut by 1 base, the J end by 8 bases, with 20 bases between. The CDR3 loop spans 16 amino acids. Germline V gives CDR1 MGHRA, CDR2 YSYEKL. CDR3 nucleotide sequence: TGCGCCAGCAGCCAAGTTGGGTCCGCAGGGGCAGAAGGCTACACCTTC. It yields the protein CASSQVGSAGAEGYTF.

The chain uses TRBV18 and TRBJ2-7, with D possibly matching TRBD2 (6 bases). The CDR3 runs 16 residues. Germline V gene lookup returns CDR1 KGHSH and CDR2 LQKENI. Trimming took off 2 bases at V and 0 bases at J, with 14 bases between the two ends. The chain's CDR3 is CASSPGRGLSSYEQYF. As DNA, the CDR3 is TGTGCCAGCTCACCAGGAAGGGGACTTAGCTCCTACGAGCAGTACTTC.

The CDR3 loop is CASSLPVPYEQYF. The CDR3 coding sequence is TGTGCCAGCAGCCTCCCGGTTCCCTACGAGCAGTACTTC. J is TRBJ2-7 and V is TRBV5-6; D ambiguous. This CDR3 is built from 13 residues. With 4 bases removed from V and 2 bases from J, the gap between germline ends came to 10 bases. CDR1 and CDR2 from the germline V gene are SGHDT and YYEEEE.

The chain has TRBV4-1 and TRBJ1-2, with a possible D match to TRBD1 (6 bases). The CDR3 spans 18 residues. V gave up 4 bases and J gave up 6 bases, with 27 bases separating them. CDR1 MGHRA and CDR2 YSYEKL come from the germline V gene. As DNA, the CDR3 is TGCGCCAGCAGCCCCCCCGGAGATGGGCAGGGAAGGGGGGATGGCTACACCTTC. This gives the protein CASSPPGDGQGRGDGYTF.

The chain recombines TRBV27 with TRBJ2-7, with D tentatively TRBD2 (5 bases). CDR1 is MNHEY and CDR2 is SMNVEV in the germline V gene (reference sequence). The length of the CDR3 is 16 residues. Trimming left V 0 bases short and J 3 bases short, with 15 bases between. The CDR3 here is CASSLSMGDQFYEQYF. DNA of the CDR3: TGTGCCAGCAGTTTATCGATGGGAGATCAATTCTACGAGCAGTACTTC.

The chain uses TRBV7-9 and TRBJ1-1, with a tentative D call TRBD1 (5 bases). Trimming took off 0 bases at V and 3 bases at J, with 8 bases between the two ends. The germline gives CDR1 SEHNR, CDR2 FQNEAQ (reference sequence). This CDR3 comprises 14 residues. The CDR3 sequence is CASSLARVDTEAFF. CDR3 sequence (DNA): TGTGCCAGCAGCTTAGCCAGGGTAGACACTGAAGCTTTCTTT.

The V call is TRBV6-5, the J call TRBJ2-1, with 12 bases aligning to TRBD2. The CDR3 is 15 residues long. The trim removed 5 bases at V and 5 bases at J, leaving 4 bases unmatched. Per germline, CDR1 MNHEY and CDR2 SVGAGI. The CDR3 DNA sequence: TGTGCCAGCAGTCCGGGACTAGCGGGCCACAATGAGCAGTTCTTC. It yields the protein CASSPGLAGHNEQFF.

CDR3 region: CAISDPQGGTEAFF. In DNA form, the CDR3 reads TGTGCCATCAGTGACCCCCAGGGCGGCACTGAAGCTTTCTTT. The chain links TRBV10-3 to TRBJ1-1; the D gene is possibly TRBD1 (5 bases). V was cut by 3 bases and J by 4 bases, with 12 bases left in between. The germline gives CDR1 ENHRY, CDR2 SYGVKD. The CDR3 covers 14 residues.

The chain has TRBV7-8 and TRBJ1-2; 10 positions agree with TRBD1. Per germline, CDR1 SGHVS and CDR2 FQNEAQ. V dropped 4 bases and J dropped 6; count of bases not matched to a gene: 11. This CDR3 spans 16 amino acids. The CDR3 sequence is CASSSGPGQGFNGYTF. For the CDR3, the DNA is TGTGCCAGCAGCTCCGGGCCGGGACAGGGGTTTAATGGCTACACCTTC.